The 21 T cell receptor beta chains reported below all come from one sample, sequenced in a study of shared clonotypes between healthy human individuals. Sequenced by immunoSEQ multiplex PCR; TCRdb stores in-frame clones only, minus some. The data show 530,000 or so clones, with over 75% seen just once and around 13% held by the top ten. Sequenced sample: PBMCs. These receptor sequences come from a woman aged 40 to 55 in good health. Some clones in this sample may be carry-over from other donors' samples.

V and J are TRBV28 and TRBJ2-5; 8 positions agree with TRBD2. CDR1 and CDR2 from the germline V gene are MDHEN and SYDVKM. Trimming at V came to 6 bases and at J to 4 bases, leaving 7 bases not matched to a gene. The CDR3 consists of 14 residues. The CDR3 protein is CASSPSGSGETQYF. CDR3 DNA sequence: TGTGCCAGCAGCCCGAGCGGGAGTGGAGAGACCCAGTACTTC.

The chain employs TRBV7-2 and TRBJ2-2; D remains unclear. Germline V gives CDR1 SGHTA, CDR2 FQGNSA. CDR3 length: 13 residues. Trimming pared 1 base from V and 6 bases from J, leaving 6 bases between. In nucleotides, the CDR3 is TGTGCCAGCAGCTTAGTAGGTGCCGGGGAGCTGTTTTTT. Translating it yields CASSLVGAGELFF. Filled out from reference TRBV7-2 and TRBJ2-2, the complete variable domain reads GAGVSQSPSNKVTEKGKDVELRCDPISGHTALYWYRQSLGQGLEFLIYFQGNSAPDKSGLPSDRFSAERTGGSVSTLTIQRTQQEDSAVYLCASSLVGAGELFFGEGSRLTVL.

This chain links TRBV6-1 with TRBJ2-3, with D uncertain. CDR1 and CDR2 from the germline V gene are MNHNS and SASEGT. The length of the CDR3 is 13 residues. Trimming took 2 bases from V and 4 from J, leaving 7 bases between them. CDR3 region: CASSESQADTQYF. In nucleotides, the CDR3 is TGTGCCAGCAGTGAAAGTCAGGCAGATACGCAGTATTTT.

J is TRBJ2-6 and V is TRBV7-2; no clear D gene. CDR1 and CDR2 from the germline V gene are SGHTA and FQGNSA. The CDR3 runs 18 residues. The V end was cut by 5 bases, the J end by 5 bases, with 22 bases between. CDR3 DNA sequence: TGTGCCAGCAGCACGTTCTCGAGACGACAAAGTCGGGCCAACGTCCTGACTTTC. The encoded protein is CASSTFSRRQSRANVLTF.

V is TRBV28 and J is TRBJ1-2; 9 nucleotides line up with TRBD1. The junction had 15 bases not matched to a gene; V was cut back by 4 bases and J by 3 bases. Germline V gene data show CDR1 as MDHEN and CDR2 as SYDVKM. The CDR3 is made up of 18 amino acids. The CDR3 bases are TGTGCCAGCAGTTCGGAATCGGACAGGGGAACCGTTCACTATGGCTACACCTTC. It encodes CASSSESDRGTVHYGYTF.

The chain uses TRBV7-6 and TRBJ2-3; TRBD2 is a possible D gene (5 bases). Germline CDR1 and CDR2: SGHVS and FNYEAQ. V was trimmed by 3 bases and J by 4 bases, leaving 8 bases between them. This CDR3 is 13 amino acids long. This chain's CDR3 is CASSFAEADTQYF. The CDR3 DNA is TGTGCCAGCAGCTTTGCGGAGGCAGATACGCAGTATTTT.

The chain is built from TRBV10-3 and TRBJ2-5; 12 bases line up with TRBD1. V lost 3 bases to trimming and J lost 5 bases; unmatched junction nucleotides: 13. Germline CDR1 and CDR2: ENHRY and SYGVKD. This CDR3 has 18 amino acids. CDR3 nucleotide sequence: TGTGCCATCAGTGAAGGGACAGGGGGCAACGGGGGTCGGGAGACCCAGTACTTC. This gives the protein CAISEGTGGNGGRETQYF.

The DNA for the CDR3 is TGTGCCAGTAGCCGACAGGCCGGGACTAATGAAAAACTGTTTTTT. This sequence encodes CASSRQAGTNEKLFF. The rearrangement uses TRBV19 and TRBJ1-4; D is possibly TRBD1 (6 bases). The CDR3 runs 15 residues. Trimming shortened V by 6 bases and J by 2 bases, and 13 bases separated the two germline ends. Germline V CDR1 and CDR2: LNHDA, SQIVND (reference sequence).

V and J are TRBV28 and TRBJ1-5; D gene ambiguous. The CDR3 is made up of 16 amino acids. Germline V lookup: CDR1 MDHEN, CDR2 SYDVKM. Trimming removed 4 bases at V and 0 bases at J, with 13 bases between. CDR3 sequence (DNA): TGTGCCAGCAGTTCCCCCGGGCGTTATAGCAATCAGCCCCAGCATTTT. This sequence encodes CASSSPGRYSNQPQHF.

For the CDR3, the DNA is TGTGCCAGCAGCTTAAACGCCCCTAGCGTCGGCAATGAGCAGTTCTTC. It specifies CASSLNAPSVGNEQFF. The chain couples TRBV7-2 to TRBJ2-1; tentatively, D is TRBD2 (6 bases). The V gene lost 2 bases and the J gene lost 6 bases, with 17 bases spanning the gap. The CDR3 totals 16 residues. The germline CDR1 and CDR2 sequences are SGHTA and FQGNSA.

This clone showed up just a few times. The chain links TRBV30 to TRBJ2-1, with TRBD2 matching 9 bases. The CDR3 spans 13 residues. J gave up 9 bases and V 0 bases, and 3 bases lay outside the gene matches. Germline V gene sequence: CDR1 GTSNPN, CDR2 SVGIG (reference sequence). This CDR3 reads CAWSVASGAEQFF. In nucleotides, the CDR3 is TGTGCCTGGAGTGTGGCTAGCGGGGCTGAGCAGTTCTTC.

The chain couples TRBV28 to TRBJ1-2; D call uncertain. Germline CDR1 is MDHEN and CDR2 is SYDVKM. This CDR3 has 10 amino acids. V was pared by 5 bases and J by 11 bases, with 9 bases between. CDR3 sequence reads: CASSDNRYTF. The CDR3 coding sequence is TGTGCCAGCAGTGACAATCGGTACACCTTC.

About this clone itself: Just one base apart from a much larger clone, this may be a read error. The chain employs TRBV5-6 and TRBJ1-1; no definite D call. The germline CDR1 and CDR2 sequences are SGHDT and YYEEEE. This CDR3 spans 13 amino acids. CDR3 in amino acids: CASSSEFNTEAFF. The CDR3 DNA follows: TGTGCCAGCAGCTCGGAATTCAACACTGAAGCCTTCTTT.

The chain has TRBV11-2 and TRBJ2-7; 15 bases map to TRBD2. Germline V gene data show CDR1 as SGHAT and CDR2 as FQNNGV. The CDR3 runs to 18 residues. Germline trimming cut 4 bases from V and 1 base from J; bases unmatched to any gene: 8. The CDR3 sequence: CASSSWTSGRAGSYEQYF. The CDR3 DNA follows: TGTGCCAGCAGCTCCTGGACTAGCGGGAGGGCCGGATCCTACGAGCAGTACTTC.

The V call is TRBV4-2, the J call TRBJ2-7; 10 bases are a match to TRBD2. This CDR3 is built from 20 residues. Per germline, CDR1 LGHNA and CDR2 YNFKEQ. Trimming removed 2 bases from V and 7 bases from J; junction bases left unmatched: 23. The CDR3 here is CASSQTLAGVLSPYVPEQYF. The CDR3 bases are TGTGCCAGCAGCCAAACCCTAGCGGGAGTTTTATCCCCCTACGTTCCAGAGCAGTACTTC.

The CDR3 DNA sequence: TGTGCCTGGAGTGAGGGACTAGCGGGAAATGAGCAGTTCTTC. Translation: CAWSEGLAGNEQFF. The chain carries TRBV30 and TRBJ2-1, with 13 bases matching TRBD2. Germline values: CDR1 GTSNPN, CDR2 SVGIG (reference sequence). The ends lost 1 base at V and 7 bases at J; junction bases unmatched: 1. The CDR3 runs 14 residues.

The chain is built from TRBV6-1 and TRBJ1-5, with D tentatively TRBD1 (6 bases). With 8 bases removed from V and 3 bases from J, the gap between germline ends came to 11 bases. From germline, CDR1 is MNHNS and CDR2 SASEGT. CDR3 length equals 13 residues. The CDR3 DNA reads TGTGCCAGCGCGACAGGAGTCAATCAGCCCCAGCATTTT. This codes for CASATGVNQPQHF.

The chain couples TRBV21-1 to TRBJ1-1; the tabulated D call, TRBD1, remains unverified against the DNA. TRBV21-1 is a pseudogene locus. The CDR3 has 18 amino acids. The DNA of the CDR3 is TGTGCCAGCAGCACCTTCTCCTCAGGACAGATATATGTTACAGAAGCTTTCTTT. This encodes CASSTFSSGQIYVTEAFF.

This clone was recorded once. The chain joins TRBV30 to TRBJ2-1; 13 nucleotides align to TRBD2. Germline V gives CDR1 GTSNPN, CDR2 SVGIG (reference sequence). This CDR3 spans 19 amino acids. J was trimmed by 9 bases and V by 1 base; bases with no gene match: 18. The CDR3 nucleotides are TGTGCCTGGAGTGACTACTTCCTCCGGACTAGCGGGAGTCGCGGTGAGCAGTTCTTC. This sequence encodes CAWSDYFLRTSGSRGEQFF.

The gene calls are TRBV5-1 and TRBJ2-7; 10 positions agree with TRBD2. CDR1 SGHRS and CDR2 YFSETQ come from the germline V gene. This CDR3 is 15 amino acids long. V lost 0 bases to trimming and J lost 5 bases; unmatched junction nucleotides: 5. CDR3: CASSLGSGRSHEQYF. The CDR3 bases are TGCGCCAGCAGCTTGGGTAGCGGGAGGTCCCACGAGCAGTACTTC.

This chain links TRBV5-4 with TRBJ2-1, with 7 nucleotides matching TRBD2. The CDR3 is made up of 19 amino acids. V trimming: 4 bases; J trimming: 4 bases; junction bases outside the gene matches: 20. In germline, CDR1 is SGHNT, CDR2 YYREEE (reference sequence). DNA for the CDR3: TGTGCCAGCAGCCGGGGAGGTGGCGGGAGAGACGTCGGGTACAATGAGCAGTTCTTC. This translates into CASSRGGGGRDVGYNEQFF.